One and the same sample provided the 2 T cell receptor beta chains below, sequenced in a study. TCRdb reanalysed the 5' RACE reads using MiXCR and keeps one entry per CDR3 protein. The data show 30,000 to 40,000 distinct CDR3 sequences, roughly 26% seen once. The material sequenced was naive CD4+ T cells sorted from a lymph node. The subset was: naive CD4+ T cells, CD4+CD45RA+CD25-. The receptors stem from a female donor with breast cancer.

Comments on this clonotype: A read error may account for a junction end that differs from germline. The chain carries TRBV7-8 and TRBJ1-2; D is unresolved. The CDR3 contains 14 residues. Germline V gene lookup returns CDR1 SGHVS and CDR2 FQNEAQ. The CDR3 here is CTSSPGGGYYGYTF. CDR3 bases: TGTACCAGCAGCCCCGGAGGCGGATACTATGGCTACACCTTC.

About this clonotype: The CDR3 end shows no conserved phenylalanine or tryptophan, and so a read error is likely. The chain is built from TRBV20-1 and TRBJ1-5, with 7 nucleotides matching TRBD1. The CDR3 loop spans 13 amino acids. CDR1 is DFQATT and CDR2 is SNEGSKA in the germline V gene (reference sequence). The CDR3 coding sequence is TGCAGTGGTAGACAGGGCCCCAATCAGCCCCAGCATCTT. This codes for CSGRQGPNQPQHL.